This TCR beta chain derives from a study of blood T cell repertoires in COVID-19. Looking at the study overall: Italy, Spain and the United States were the sources of the convalescent and acute COVID-19 samples.

Germline values: CDR1 LNHDA, CDR2 SQIVND (reference sequence). The CDR3 totals 15 residues. V was cut by 6 bases and J by 2 bases, with 16 bases left in between. Sequencing used immunoSEQ multiplex PCR; TCRdb keeps in-frame clones, though not all of them. In the table there are roughly 80,000 clones, roughly nine tenths of which are singletons. The sample comprised peripheral blood. The receptor was derived from an elderly woman with active or convalescent COVID-19. The chain uses TRBV19 and TRBJ1-2; maybe TRBD1 (6 bases). The CDR3 DNA reads as TGTGCCAGTAGACAGGGTCGCGAAGGAAACTATGGCTACACCTTC. This translates into CASRQGREGNYGYTF.